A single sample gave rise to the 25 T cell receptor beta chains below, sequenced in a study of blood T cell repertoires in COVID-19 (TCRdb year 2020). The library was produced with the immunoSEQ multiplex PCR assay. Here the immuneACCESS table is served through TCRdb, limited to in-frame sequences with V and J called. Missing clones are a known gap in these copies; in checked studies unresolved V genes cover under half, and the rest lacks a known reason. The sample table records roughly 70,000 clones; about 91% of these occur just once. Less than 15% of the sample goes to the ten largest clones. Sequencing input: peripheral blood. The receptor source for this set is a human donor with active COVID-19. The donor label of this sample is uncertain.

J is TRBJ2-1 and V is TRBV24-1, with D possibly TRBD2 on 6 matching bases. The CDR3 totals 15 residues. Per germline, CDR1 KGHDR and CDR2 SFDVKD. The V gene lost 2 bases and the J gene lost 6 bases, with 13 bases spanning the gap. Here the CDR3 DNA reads TGTGCCACCAGTGATTCGGGACTCCGAGGCAATGAGCAGTTCTTC. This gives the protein CATSDSGLRGNEQFF.

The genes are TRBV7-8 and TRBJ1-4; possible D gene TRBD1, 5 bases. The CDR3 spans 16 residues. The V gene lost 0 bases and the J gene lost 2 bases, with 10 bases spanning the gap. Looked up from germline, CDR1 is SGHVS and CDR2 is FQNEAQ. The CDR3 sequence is CASSLAWRGTNEKLFF. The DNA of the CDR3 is TGTGCCAGCAGCTTAGCGTGGCGGGGGACTAATGAAAAACTGTTTTTT.

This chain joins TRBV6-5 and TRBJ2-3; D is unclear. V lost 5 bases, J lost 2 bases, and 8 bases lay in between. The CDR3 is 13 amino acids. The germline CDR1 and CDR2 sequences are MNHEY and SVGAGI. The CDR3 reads CASSLAATDTQYF. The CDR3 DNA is TGTGCCAGCAGTCTGGCGGCCACAGATACGCAGTATTTT.

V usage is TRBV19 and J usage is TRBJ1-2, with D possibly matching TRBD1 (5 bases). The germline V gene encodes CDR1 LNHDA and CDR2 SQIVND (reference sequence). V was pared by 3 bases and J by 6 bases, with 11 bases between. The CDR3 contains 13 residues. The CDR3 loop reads CASSIDLRDGYTF. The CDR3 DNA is TGTGCCAGTAGTATCGACCTCAGGGATGGCTACACCTTC.

CDR3 in amino acids: CASSDSNQPQHF. The CDR3 region has the DNA TGTGCCAGCTCAGATAGCAATCAGCCCCAGCATTTT. The chain carries TRBV24-1 and TRBJ1-5; no reliable D call. The CDR3 covers 12 residues. The germline V gene has CDR1 KGHDR and CDR2 SFDVKD. Trimming shortened V by 11 bases and J by 0 bases, and 7 bases separated the two germline ends.

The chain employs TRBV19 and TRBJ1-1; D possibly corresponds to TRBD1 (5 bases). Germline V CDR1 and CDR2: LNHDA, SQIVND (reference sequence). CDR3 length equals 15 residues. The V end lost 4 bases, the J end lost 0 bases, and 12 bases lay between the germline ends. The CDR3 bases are TGTGCCAGTAGTAACGCGGGGCAAATGAACACTGAAGCTTTCTTT. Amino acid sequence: CASSNAGQMNTEAFF.

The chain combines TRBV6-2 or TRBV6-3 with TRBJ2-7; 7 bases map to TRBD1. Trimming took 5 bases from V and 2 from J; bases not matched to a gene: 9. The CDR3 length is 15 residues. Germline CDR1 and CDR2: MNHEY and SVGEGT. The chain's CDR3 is CASSRSTGPAYEQYF. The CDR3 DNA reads TGTGCCAGCAGTCGATCGACAGGGCCAGCCTACGAGCAGTACTTC.

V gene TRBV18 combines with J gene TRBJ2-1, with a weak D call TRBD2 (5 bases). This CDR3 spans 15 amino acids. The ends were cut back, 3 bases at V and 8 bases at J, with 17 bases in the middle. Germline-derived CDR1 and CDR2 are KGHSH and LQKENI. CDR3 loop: CASSPAQGIGDEQFF. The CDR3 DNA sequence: TGTGCCAGCTCACCCGCCCAAGGGATCGGGGATGAGCAGTTCTTC.

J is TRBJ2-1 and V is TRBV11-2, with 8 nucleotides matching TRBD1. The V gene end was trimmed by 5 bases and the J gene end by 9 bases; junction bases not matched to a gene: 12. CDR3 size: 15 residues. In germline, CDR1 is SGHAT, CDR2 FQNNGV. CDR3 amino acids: CASSDRDRTRGEQFF. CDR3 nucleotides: TGTGCCAGCAGCGACCGGGACAGGACACGGGGTGAGCAGTTCTTC.

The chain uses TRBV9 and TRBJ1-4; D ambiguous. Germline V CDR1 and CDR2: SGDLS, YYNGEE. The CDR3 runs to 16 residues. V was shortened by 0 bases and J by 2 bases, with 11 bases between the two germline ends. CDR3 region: CASSVGGRATNEKLFF. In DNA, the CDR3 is TGTGCCAGCAGCGTAGGAGGGAGGGCGACTAATGAAAAACTGTTTTTT.

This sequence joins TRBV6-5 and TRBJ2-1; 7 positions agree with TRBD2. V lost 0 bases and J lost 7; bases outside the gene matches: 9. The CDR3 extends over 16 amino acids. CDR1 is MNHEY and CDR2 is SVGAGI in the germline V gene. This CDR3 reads CASSYSSSGGGNEQFF. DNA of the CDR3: TGTGCCAGCAGTTACTCGAGCTCGGGGGGAGGGAATGAGCAGTTCTTC.

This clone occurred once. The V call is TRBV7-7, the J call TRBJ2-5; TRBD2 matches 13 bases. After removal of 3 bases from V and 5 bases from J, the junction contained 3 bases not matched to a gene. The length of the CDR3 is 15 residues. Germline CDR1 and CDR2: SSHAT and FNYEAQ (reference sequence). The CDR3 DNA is TGTGCCAGCAGCTTTGGACTAGCGGGAGAGGAGACCCAGTACTTC. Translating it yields CASSFGLAGEETQYF.

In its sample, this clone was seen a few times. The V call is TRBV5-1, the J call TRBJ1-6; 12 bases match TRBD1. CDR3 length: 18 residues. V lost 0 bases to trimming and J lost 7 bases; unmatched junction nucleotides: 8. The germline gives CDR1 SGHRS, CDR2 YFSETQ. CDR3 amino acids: CASSLVESGTGGNSPLHF. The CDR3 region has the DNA TGCGCCAGCAGCTTGGTTGAATCCGGGACAGGGGGCAATTCACCCCTCCACTTT.

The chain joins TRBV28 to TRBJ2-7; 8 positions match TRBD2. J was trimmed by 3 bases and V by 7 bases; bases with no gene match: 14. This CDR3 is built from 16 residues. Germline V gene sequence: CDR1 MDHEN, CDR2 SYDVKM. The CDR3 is CASTTHGGGTVYEQYF. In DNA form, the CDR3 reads TGTGCCAGCACCACCCACGGGGGGGGGACGGTCTACGAGCAGTACTTC.

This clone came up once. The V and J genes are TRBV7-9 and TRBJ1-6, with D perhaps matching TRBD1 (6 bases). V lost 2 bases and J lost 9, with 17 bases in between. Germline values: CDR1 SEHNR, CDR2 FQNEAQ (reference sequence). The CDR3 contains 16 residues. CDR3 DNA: TGTGCCAGCAGCTTAAGGGGAGCCCCAGGGGTTTCACCCCTCCACTTT. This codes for CASSLRGAPGVSPLHF.

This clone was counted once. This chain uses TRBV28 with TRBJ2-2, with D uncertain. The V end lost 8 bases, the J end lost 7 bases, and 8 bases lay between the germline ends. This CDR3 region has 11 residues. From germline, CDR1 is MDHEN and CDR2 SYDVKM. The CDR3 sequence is CASVRVGELFF. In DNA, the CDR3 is TGTGCCAGCGTCCGTGTCGGGGAGCTGTTTTTT.

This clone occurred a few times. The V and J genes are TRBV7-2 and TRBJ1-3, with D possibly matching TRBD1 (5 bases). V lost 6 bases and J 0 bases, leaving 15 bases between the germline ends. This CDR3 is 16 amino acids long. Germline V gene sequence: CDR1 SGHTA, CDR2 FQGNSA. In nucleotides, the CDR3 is TGTGCCAGCAGACCTCCGGGACTCCTCTCTGGAAACACCATATATTTT. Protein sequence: CASRPPGLLSGNTIYF.

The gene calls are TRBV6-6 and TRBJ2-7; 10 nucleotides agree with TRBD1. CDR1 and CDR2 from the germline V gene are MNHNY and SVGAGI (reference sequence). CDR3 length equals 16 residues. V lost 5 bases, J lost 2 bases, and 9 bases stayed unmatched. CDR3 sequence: CASSTPPDRGTYEQYF. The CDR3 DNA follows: TGTGCCAGCAGTACCCCCCCGGACAGGGGGACCTACGAGCAGTACTTC.

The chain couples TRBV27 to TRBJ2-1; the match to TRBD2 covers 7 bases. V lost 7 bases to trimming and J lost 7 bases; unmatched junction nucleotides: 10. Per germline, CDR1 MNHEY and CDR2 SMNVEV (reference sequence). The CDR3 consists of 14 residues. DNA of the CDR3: TGTGCCAGCACCCCCTCGACTAGCTTGAATGAGCAGTTCTTC. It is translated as CASTPSTSLNEQFF.

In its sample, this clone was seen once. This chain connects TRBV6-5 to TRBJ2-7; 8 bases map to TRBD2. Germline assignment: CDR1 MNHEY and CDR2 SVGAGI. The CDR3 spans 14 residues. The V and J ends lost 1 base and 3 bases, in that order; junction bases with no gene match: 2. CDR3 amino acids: CASSYYGGDYEQYF. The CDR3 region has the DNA TGTGCCAGCAGTTACTACGGGGGGGACTACGAGCAGTACTTC.

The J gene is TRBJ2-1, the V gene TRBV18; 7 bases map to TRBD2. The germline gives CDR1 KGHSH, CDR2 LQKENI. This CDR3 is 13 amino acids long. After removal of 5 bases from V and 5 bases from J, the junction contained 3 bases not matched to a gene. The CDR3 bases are TGTGCCAGCTCAGGGGGGGTCAACAATGAGCAGTTCTTC. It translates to CASSGGVNNEQFF. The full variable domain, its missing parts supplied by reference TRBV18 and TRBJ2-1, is NAGVMQNPRHLVRRRGQEARLRCSPMKGHSHVYWYRQLPEEGLKFMVYLQKENIIDESGMPKERFSAEFPKEGPSILRIQQVVRGDSAAYFCASSGGVNNEQFFGPGTRLTVL.

The CDR3 DNA reads as TGTGCCAGCAGCTTAGGCCCCGGCCTCCAGGCGGAGACCCAGTACTTC. It yields the protein CASSLGPGLQAETQYF. The rearrangement links TRBV7-9 to TRBJ2-5, with no clear D. The CDR3 loop spans 16 amino acids. Per germline, CDR1 SEHNR and CDR2 FQNEAQ (reference sequence). The V and J ends lost 1 base and 5 bases respectively, with 17 bases between them. Full variable domain (remainder filled in from reference TRBV7-9 and TRBJ2-5): DTGVSQNPRHKITKRGQNVTFRCDPISEHNRLYWYRQTLGQGPEFLTYFQNEAQLEKSRLLSDRFSAERPKGSFSTLEIQRTEQGDSAMYLCASSLGPGLQAETQYFGPGTRLLVL.

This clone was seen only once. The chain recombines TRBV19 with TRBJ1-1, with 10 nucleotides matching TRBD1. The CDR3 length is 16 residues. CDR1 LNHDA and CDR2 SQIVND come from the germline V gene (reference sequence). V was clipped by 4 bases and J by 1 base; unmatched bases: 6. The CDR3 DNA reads TGTGCCAGTAGTAGGGGACAGGGGTTTTCGAACACTGAAGCTTTCTTT. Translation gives CASSRGQGFSNTEAFF.

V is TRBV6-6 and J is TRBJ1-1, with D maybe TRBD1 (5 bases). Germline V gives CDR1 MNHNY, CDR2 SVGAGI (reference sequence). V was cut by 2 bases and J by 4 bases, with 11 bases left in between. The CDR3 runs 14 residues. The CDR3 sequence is CASSYPTGGTEAFF. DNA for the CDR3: TGTGCCAGCAGTTACCCCACAGGTGGCACTGAAGCTTTCTTT.

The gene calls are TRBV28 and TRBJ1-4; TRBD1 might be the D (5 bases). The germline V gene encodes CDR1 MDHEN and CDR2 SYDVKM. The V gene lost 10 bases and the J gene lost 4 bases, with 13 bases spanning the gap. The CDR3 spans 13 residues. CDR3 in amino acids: CATATAYNEKLFF. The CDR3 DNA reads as TGTGCCACCGCGACAGCTTATAATGAAAAACTGTTTTTT.